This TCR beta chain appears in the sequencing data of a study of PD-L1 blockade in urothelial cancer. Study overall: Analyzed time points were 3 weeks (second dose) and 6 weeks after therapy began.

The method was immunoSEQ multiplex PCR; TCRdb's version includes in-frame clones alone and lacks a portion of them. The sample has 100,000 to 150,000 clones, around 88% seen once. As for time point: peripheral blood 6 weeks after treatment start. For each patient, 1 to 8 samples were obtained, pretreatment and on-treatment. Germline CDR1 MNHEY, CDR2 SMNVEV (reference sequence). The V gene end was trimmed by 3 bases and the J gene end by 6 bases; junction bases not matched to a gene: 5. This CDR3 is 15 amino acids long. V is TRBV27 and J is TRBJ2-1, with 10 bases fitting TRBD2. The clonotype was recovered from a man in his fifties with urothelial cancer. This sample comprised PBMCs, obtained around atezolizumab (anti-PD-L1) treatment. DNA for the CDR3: TGTGCCAGCAGTTTTCTAGCGGGAGAGGGCAATGAGCAGTTCTTC. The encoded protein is CASSFLAGEGNEQFF.